This TCR beta chain is drawn from a study of cytomegalovirus exposure and HLA in healthy donors. Data came from immunoSEQ multiplex PCR; TCRdb stores just in-frame clones and leaves some out. The table shows 210,000 or so clones, with 80% to 90% occurring only once. V lost 7 bases, J lost 5 bases, and 8 bases lay in between. Germline assignment: CDR1 SEHNR and CDR2 FQNEAQ (reference sequence). The CDR3 extends over 11 amino acids. This rearrangement joins TRBV7-9 to TRBJ2-5, with a tentative D call TRBD2 (5 bases). The clonotype was recovered from a young woman in good health and CMV-seronegative. The specimen was PBMCs. The CDR3 nucleotides read TGTGCCAGCAATTCGGGGGAGACCCAGTACTTC. Amino acids: CASNSGETQYF.